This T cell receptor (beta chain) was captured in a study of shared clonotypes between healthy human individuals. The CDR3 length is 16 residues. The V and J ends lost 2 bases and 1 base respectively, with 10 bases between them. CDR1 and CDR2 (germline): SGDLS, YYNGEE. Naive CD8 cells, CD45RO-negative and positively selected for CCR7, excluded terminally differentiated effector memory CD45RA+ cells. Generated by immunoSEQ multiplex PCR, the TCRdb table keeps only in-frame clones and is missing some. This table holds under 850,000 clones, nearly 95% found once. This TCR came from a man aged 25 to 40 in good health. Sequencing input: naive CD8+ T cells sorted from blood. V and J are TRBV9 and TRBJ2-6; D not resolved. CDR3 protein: CASSVRDESGANVLTF. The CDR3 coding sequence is TGTGCCAGCAGCGTCCGCGATGAGTCTGGGGCCAACGTCCTGACTTTC.